The T cell receptor beta chain under discussion was sequenced for a study of T cell clones after liver transplantation. There are 16 residues in the CDR3. The assay was immunoSEQ multiplex PCR, and TCRdb's table has in-frame clones only and misses some. The data show about 53,000 clones, roughly 84% seen once. A note on this clone: What it binds is unknown.

Findings and limits, study-wide: Graft donor-reactive T cells may have migrated into the graft rather than being deleted.

The chain couples TRBV21-1 to TRBJ1-5. TRBV21-1 is a pseudogene. This sequence was found in a human donor who received a liver transplant. Sample: CD4+ T cells from blood, taken before liver transplant. The CDR3 reads CASSKGTQGPNQPQHF. CDR3 sequence (DNA): TGTGCCAGCAGCAAAGGCACGCAGGGACCGAATCAGCCCCAGCATTTT.